This T cell receptor (beta chain) is drawn from a study of T cell responses to AZD1222 COVID-19 vaccine. Sequenced by immunoSEQ multiplex PCR; TCRdb stores in-frame clones only, minus some. Among 50,000 to 65,000 clones, 81% were seen once, and the ten largest hold approximately 24%. Notes on the study in general: Just six AZD1222 recipients were seropositive at baseline. Reportedly, close to half of spike-specific TCRs are directed against unmutated variant regions.

With regard to this clone: Its cognate antigen is unknown.

J was trimmed by 1 base and V by 6 bases; bases with no gene match: 5. Looked up from germline, CDR1 is MNHNY and CDR2 is SVGAGI (reference sequence). CDR3 length equals 16 residues. The rearrangement links TRBV6-6 to TRBJ1-5, with 11 positions matching TRBD1. This TCR came from an adult who received the AZD1222 COVID-19 vaccine. The material sequenced was peripheral blood, taken 28 days after the second AZD1222 dose. CDR3 DNA sequence: TGTGCCAGCAGGGAACGGGACAGGGGGAGCAATCAGCCCCAGCATTTT. This codes for CASRERDRGSNQPQHF.